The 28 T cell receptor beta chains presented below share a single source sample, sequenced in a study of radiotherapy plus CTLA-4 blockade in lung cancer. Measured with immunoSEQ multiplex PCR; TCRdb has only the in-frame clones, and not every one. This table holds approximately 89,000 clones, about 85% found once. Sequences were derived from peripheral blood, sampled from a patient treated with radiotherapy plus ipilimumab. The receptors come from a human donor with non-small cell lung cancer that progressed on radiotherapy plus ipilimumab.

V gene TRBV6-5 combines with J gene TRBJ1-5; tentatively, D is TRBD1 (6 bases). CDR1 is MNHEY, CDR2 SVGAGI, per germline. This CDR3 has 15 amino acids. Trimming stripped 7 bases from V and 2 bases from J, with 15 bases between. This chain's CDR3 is CASMGAGVGNQPQHF. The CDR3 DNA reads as TGTGCCAGCATGGGGGCAGGGGTCGGCAATCAGCCCCAGCATTTT.

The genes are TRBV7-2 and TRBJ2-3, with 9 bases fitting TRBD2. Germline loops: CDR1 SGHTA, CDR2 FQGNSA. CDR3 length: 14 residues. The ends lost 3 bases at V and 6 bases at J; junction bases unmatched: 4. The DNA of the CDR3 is TGTGCCAGCAGCTTTAGCGGGAGTTACGATACGCAGTATTTT. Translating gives CASSFSGSYDTQYF.

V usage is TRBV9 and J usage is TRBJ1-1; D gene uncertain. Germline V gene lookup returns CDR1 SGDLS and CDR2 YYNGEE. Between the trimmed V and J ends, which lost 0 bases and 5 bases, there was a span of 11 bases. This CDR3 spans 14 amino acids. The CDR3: CASSVDPKWTEAFF. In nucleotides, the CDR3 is TGTGCCAGCAGCGTAGATCCCAAATGGACTGAAGCTTTCTTT.

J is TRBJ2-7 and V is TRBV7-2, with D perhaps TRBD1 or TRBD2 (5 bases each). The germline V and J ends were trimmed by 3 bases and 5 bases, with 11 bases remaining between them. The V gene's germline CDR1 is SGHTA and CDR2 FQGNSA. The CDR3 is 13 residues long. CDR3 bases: TGTGCCAGCAGCTTCAGTGGGACCCACGAGCAGTACTTC. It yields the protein CASSFSGTHEQYF. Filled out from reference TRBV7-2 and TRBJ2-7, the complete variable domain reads GAGVSQSPSNKVTEKGKDVELRCDPISGHTALYWYRQSLGQGLEFLIYFQGNSAPDKSGLPSDRFSAERTGGSVSTLTIQRTQQEDSAVYLCASSFSGTHEQYFGPGTRLTVT.

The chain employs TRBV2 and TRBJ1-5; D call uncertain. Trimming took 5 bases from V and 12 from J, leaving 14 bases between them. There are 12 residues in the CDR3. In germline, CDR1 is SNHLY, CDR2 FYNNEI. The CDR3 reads CASSPDSYLQHF. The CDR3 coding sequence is TGTGCCAGCAGTCCCGATTCTTACCTCCAGCATTTT.

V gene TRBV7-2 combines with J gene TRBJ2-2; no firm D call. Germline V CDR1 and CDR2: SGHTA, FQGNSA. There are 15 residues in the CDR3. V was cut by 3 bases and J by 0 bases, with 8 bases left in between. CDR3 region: CASSLSIPNTGELFF. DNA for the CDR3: TGTGCCAGCAGCTTGTCTATTCCGAACACCGGGGAGCTGTTTTTT.

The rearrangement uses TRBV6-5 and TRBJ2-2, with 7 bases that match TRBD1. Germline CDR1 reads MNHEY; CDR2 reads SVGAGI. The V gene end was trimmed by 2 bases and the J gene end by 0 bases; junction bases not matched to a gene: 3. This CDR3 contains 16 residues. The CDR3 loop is CASSYDRAANTGELFF. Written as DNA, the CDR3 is TGTGCCAGCAGTTACGACAGGGCCGCGAACACCGGGGAGCTGTTTTTT.

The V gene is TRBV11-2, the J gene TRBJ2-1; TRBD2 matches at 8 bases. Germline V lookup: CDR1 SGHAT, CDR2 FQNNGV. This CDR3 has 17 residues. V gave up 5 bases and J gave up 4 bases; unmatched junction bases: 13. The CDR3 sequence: CASSPWGSGGTYNEQFF. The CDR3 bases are TGTGCCAGCAGCCCGTGGGGCAGCGGGGGCACATACAATGAGCAGTTCTTC.

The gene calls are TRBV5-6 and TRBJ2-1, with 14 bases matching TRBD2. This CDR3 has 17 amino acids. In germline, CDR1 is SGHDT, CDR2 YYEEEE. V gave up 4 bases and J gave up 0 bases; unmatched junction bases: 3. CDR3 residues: CASSAGTSGSSYNEQFF. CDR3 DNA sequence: TGTGCCAGCAGCGCTGGGACTAGCGGGAGCTCCTACAATGAGCAGTTCTTC.

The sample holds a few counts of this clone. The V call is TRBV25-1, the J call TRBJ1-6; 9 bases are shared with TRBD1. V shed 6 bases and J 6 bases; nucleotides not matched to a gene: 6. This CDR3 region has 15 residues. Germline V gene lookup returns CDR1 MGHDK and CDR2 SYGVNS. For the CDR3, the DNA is TGTGCCAGCAGCTCGGGGACAGGGTTTAATTCACCCCTCCACTTT. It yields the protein CASSSGTGFNSPLHF.

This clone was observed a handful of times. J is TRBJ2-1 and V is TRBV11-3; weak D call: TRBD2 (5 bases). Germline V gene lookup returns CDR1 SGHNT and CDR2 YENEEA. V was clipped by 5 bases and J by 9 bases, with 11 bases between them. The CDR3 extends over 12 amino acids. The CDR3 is CASSTRIGEQFF. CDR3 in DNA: TGTGCCAGCAGCACTAGGATTGGTGAGCAGTTCTTC. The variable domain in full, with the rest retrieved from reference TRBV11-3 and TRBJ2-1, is EAGVVQSPRYKIIEKKQPVAFWCNPISGHNTLYWYLQNLGQGPELLIRYENEEAVDDSQLPKDRFSAERLKGVDSTLKIQPAELGDSAVYLCASSTRIGEQFFGPGTRLTVL.

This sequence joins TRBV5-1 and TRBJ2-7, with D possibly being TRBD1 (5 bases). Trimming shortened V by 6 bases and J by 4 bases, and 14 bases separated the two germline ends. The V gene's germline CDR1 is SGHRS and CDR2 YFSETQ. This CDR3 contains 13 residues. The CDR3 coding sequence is TGCGCCAGCAACCCGGAAGGGGCATACGAGCAGTACTTC. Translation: CASNPEGAYEQYF.

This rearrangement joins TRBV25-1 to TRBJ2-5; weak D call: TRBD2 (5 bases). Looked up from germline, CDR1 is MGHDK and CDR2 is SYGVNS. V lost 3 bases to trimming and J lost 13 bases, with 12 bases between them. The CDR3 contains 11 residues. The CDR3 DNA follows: TGTGCCAGCAGTGAGCAGATAGCGTGGTACTTC. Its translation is CASSEQIAWYF.

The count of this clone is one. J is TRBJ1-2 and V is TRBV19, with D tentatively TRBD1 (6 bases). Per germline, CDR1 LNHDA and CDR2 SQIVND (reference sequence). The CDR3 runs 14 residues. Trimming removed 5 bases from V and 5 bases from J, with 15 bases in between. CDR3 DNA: TGTGCCAGTAGTCTCCTTCAAGGGGGGTATGGCTACACCTTC. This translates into CASSLLQGGYGYTF.

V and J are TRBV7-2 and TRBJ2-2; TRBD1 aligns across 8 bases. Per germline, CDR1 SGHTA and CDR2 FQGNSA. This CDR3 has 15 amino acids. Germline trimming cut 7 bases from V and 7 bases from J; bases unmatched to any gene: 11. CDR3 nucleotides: TGTGCCAGCACCCCACAGGCAGGGGGCGGCGGGGAGCTGTTTTTT. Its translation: CASTPQAGGGGELFF.

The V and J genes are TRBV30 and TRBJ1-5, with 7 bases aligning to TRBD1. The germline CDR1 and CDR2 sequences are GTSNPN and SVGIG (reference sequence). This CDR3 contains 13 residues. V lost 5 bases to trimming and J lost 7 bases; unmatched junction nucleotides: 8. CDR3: CAWEEGGGQPQHF. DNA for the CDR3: TGTGCCTGGGAGGAAGGGGGCGGGCAGCCCCAGCATTTT. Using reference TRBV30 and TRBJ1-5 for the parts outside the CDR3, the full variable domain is SQTIHQWPATLVQPVGSPLSLECTVEGTSNPNLYWYRQAAGRGLQLLFYSVGIGQISSEVPQNLSASRPQDRQFILSSKKLLLSDSGFYLCAWEEGGGQPQHFGDGTRLSIL.

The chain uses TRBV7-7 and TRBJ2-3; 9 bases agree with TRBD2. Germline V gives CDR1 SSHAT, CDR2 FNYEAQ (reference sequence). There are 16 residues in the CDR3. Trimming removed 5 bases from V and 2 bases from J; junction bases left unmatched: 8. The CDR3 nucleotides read TGTGCCAGCAGCAGCGGGGGGAATCGGAACACAGATACGCAGTATTTT. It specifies CASSSGGNRNTDTQYF. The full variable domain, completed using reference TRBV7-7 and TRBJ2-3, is GAGVSQSPRYKVTKRGQDVTLRCDPISSHATLYWYQQALGQGPEFLTYFNYEAQPDKSGLPSDRFSAERPEGSISTLTIQRTEQRDSAMYRCASSSGGNRNTDTQYFGPGTRLTVL.

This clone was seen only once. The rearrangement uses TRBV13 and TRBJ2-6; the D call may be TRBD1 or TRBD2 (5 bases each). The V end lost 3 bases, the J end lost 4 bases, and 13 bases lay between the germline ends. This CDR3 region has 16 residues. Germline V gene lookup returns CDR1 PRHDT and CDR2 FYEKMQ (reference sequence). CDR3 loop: CASSLGTTSGANVLTF. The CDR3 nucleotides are TGTGCCAGCAGCTTGGGGACCACGTCCGGGGCCAACGTCCTGACTTTC.

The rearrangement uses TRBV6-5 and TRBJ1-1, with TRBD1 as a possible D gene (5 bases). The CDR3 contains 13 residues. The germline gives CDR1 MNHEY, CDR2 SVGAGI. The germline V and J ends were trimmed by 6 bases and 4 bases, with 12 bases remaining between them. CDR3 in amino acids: CASREVGGTEAFF. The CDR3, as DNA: TGTGCCAGCAGGGAGGTTGGGGGCACTGAAGCTTTCTTT.

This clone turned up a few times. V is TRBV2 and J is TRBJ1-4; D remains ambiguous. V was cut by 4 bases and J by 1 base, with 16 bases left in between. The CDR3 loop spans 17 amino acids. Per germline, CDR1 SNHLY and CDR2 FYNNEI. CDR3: CASSADNPGGTNEKLFF. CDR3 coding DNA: TGTGCCAGCAGTGCAGACAATCCCGGAGGAACTAATGAAAAACTGTTTTTT.

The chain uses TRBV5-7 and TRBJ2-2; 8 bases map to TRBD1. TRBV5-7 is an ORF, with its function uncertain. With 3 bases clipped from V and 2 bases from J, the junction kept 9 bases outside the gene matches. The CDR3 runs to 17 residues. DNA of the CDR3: TGTGCCAGCAGCTGGACCACCGGGACAGGAAACACCGGGGAGCTGTTTTTT. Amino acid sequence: CASSWTTGTGNTGELFF.

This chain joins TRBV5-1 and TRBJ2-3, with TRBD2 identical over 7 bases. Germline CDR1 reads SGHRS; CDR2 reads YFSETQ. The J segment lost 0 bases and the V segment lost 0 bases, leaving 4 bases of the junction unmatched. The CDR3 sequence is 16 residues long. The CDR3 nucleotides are TGCGCCAGCAGCTTGGATGGGCGGGGGAGCACAGATACGCAGTATTTT. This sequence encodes CASSLDGRGSTDTQYF.

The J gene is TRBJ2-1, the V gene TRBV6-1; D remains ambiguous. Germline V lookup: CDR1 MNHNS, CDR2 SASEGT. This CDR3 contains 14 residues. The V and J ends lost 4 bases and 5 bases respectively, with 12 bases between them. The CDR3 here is CASSGSNLNNEQFF. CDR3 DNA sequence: TGTGCCAGCAGTGGATCTAACCTTAACAATGAGCAGTTCTTC.

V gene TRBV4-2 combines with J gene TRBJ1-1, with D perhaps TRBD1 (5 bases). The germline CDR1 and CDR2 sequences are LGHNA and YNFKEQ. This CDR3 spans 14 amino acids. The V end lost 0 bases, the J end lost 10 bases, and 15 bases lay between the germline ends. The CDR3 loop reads CASSQDFGGPPAFF. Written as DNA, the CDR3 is TGTGCCAGCAGCCAAGATTTTGGGGGACCGCCAGCTTTCTTT.

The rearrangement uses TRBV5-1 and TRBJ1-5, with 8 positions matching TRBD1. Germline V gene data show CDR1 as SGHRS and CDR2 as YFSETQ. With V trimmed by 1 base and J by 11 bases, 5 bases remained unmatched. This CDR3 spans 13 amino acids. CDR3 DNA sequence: TGCGCCAGCAGCTTGACAGGGGGGTTTACCCAGCATTTT. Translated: CASSLTGGFTQHF.

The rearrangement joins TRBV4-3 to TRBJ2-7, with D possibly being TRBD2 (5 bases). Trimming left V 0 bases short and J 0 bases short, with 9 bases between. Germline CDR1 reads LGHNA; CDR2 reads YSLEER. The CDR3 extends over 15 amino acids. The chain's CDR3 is CASSQDEGSSYEQYF. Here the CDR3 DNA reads TGCGCCAGCAGCCAAGATGAGGGCAGCTCCTACGAGCAGTACTTC.

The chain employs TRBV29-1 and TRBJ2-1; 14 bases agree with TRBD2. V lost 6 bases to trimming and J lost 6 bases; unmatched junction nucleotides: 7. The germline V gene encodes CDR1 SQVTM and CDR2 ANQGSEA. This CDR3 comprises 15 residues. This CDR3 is CSVDDGTSGSNEQFF. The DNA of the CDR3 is TGCAGCGTAGACGACGGGACTAGCGGGAGCAATGAGCAGTTCTTC.

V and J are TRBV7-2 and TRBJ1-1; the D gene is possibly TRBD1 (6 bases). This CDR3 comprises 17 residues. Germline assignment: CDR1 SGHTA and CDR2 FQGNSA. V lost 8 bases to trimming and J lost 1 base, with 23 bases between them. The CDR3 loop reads CASGGPRELGTNTEAFF. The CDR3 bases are TGTGCCAGCGGGGGCCCCCGGGAGCTGGGGACGAACACTGAAGCTTTCTTT.